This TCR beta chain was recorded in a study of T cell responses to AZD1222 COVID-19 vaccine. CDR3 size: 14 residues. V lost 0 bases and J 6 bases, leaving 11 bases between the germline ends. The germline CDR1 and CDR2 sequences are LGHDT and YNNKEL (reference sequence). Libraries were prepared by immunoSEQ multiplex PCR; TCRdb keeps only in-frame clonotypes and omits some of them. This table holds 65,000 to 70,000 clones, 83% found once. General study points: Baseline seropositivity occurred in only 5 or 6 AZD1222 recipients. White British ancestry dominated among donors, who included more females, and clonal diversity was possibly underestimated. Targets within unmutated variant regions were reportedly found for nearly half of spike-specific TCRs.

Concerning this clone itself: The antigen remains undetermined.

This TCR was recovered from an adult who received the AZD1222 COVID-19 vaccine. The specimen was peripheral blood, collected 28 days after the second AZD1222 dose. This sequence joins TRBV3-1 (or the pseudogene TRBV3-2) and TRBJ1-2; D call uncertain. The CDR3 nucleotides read TGTGCCAGCAGCCAAGATATGGAGGCGGATGGCTACACCTTC. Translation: CASSQDMEADGYTF.